Listed below are T cell receptor beta chains from one sample, sequenced in a study of identical twins. Each CDR3 protein is one row after TCRdb ran MiXCR on the 5' RACE reads. The data contain hundreds of thousands of distinct CDR3 sequences, more than 6.5% of them singletons. The sample also formed part of further work on yellow fever vaccine responses in identical twins.

The specimen was memory (CD45RO+) T cells sorted from blood. These receptors all stem from a woman aged 18-29 years in good health. The CDR3 runs from the conserved cysteine through the conserved F or W. The order of the fields is J gene, D gene, clone size, V gene, CDR3 protein, CDR3 DNA. The D gene is left open where the match is weak. For some rows the clone size is stated as once, few or many, or as a class when expanded; others skip it.

j_gene: TRBJ2-1
d_gene: TRBD2
abundance: NA
v_gene: TRBV20-1
CDR3aa: CSVNIGFSGREQFF
CDR3nt: TGCAGTGTAAACATTGGATTTAGCGGGCGGGAGCAGTTCTTC

j_gene: TRBJ1-2
d_gene: NA
abundance: many
v_gene: TRBV28
CDR3aa: CASSLEYSGYTF
CDR3nt: TGTGCCAGCAGTCTTGAATATAGTGGCTACACCTTC

j_gene: TRBJ1-3
d_gene: NA
abundance: many
v_gene: TRBV12-3/TRBV12-4
CDR3aa: CASSFPKGNTIYF
CDR3nt: TGTGCCAGCAGTTTTCCGAAGGGAAACACCATATATTTT

j_gene: TRBJ2-3
d_gene: NA
abundance: few
v_gene: TRBV2
CDR3aa: CASHTGIPSSDTQYF
CDR3nt: TGTGCCAGCCATACAGGGATCCCGAGCTCAGATACGCAGTATTTT

j_gene: TRBJ2-7
d_gene: TRBD1
abundance: many
v_gene: TRBV7-9
CDR3aa: CASSMRPGQGYEQYF
CDR3nt: TGTGCCAGCAGCATGCGACCGGGACAGGGCTACGAGCAGTACTTC

j_gene: TRBJ2-5
d_gene: NA
abundance: few
v_gene: TRBV18
CDR3aa: CASSPRELKETQYF
CDR3nt: TGTGCCAGCTCACCAAGGGAACTTAAAGAGACCCAGTACTTC

j_gene: TRBJ1-1
d_gene: TRBD1
abundance: many
v_gene: TRBV3-1
CDR3aa: CASTSGGTEAFF
CDR3nt: TGTGCCAGCACCTCAGGGGGTACTGAAGCTTTCTTT

j_gene: TRBJ2-1
d_gene: TRBD2
abundance: NA
v_gene: TRBV27
CDR3aa: CASSLISGRAFNEQFF
CDR3nt: TGTGCCAGCAGTTTAATTAGCGGGAGGGCCTTCAATGAGCAGTTCTTC

j_gene: TRBJ1-2
d_gene: TRBD1
abundance: few
v_gene: TRBV18
CDR3aa: CASSPQPGGIYGYTF
CDR3nt: TGTGCCAGCTCACCACAACCAGGGGGGATCTATGGCTACACCTTC

j_gene: TRBJ2-7
d_gene: TRBD1
abundance: NA
v_gene: TRBV19
CDR3aa: CASSTDSGTGRIYSYEQYF
CDR3nt: TGTGCCAGTAGTACCGATTCCGGGACAGGGAGGATTTACTCCTACGAGCAGTACTTC

j_gene: TRBJ1-5
d_gene: NA
abundance: few
v_gene: TRBV30
CDR3aa: CAWSPAGQPQHF
CDR3nt: TGTGCCTGGAGTCCAGCTGGTCAGCCCCAGCATTTT

j_gene: TRBJ2-2
d_gene: NA
abundance: few
v_gene: TRBV9
CDR3aa: CASSPFSTGELFF
CDR3nt: TGTGCCAGCAGCCCCTTCTCAACCGGGGAGCTGTTTTTT

j_gene: TRBJ2-1
d_gene: TRBD1
abundance: many
v_gene: TRBV7-2
CDR3aa: CASSSNRGSSYNEQFF
CDR3nt: TGTGCCAGCAGCTCGAACAGGGGGAGCTCCTACAATGAGCAGTTCTTC

j_gene: TRBJ2-7
d_gene: TRBD2
abundance: NA
v_gene: TRBV28
CDR3aa: CASNPSGGRDYEQYF
CDR3nt: TGTGCCAGCAATCCATCGGGAGGGAGGGATTACGAGCAGTACTTC

j_gene: TRBJ2-4
d_gene: TRBD1
abundance: many
v_gene: TRBV12-3/TRBV12-4
CDR3aa: CASQPGQGSAKNIQYF
CDR3nt: TGTGCCAGCCAACCCGGACAGGGTTCAGCCAAAAACATTCAGTACTTC

j_gene: TRBJ1-1
d_gene: NA
abundance: NA
v_gene: TRBV7-3
CDR3aa: CASSLSVGSKAFF
CDR3nt: TGTGCCAGCAGCTTAAGTGTGGGGTCAAAGGCTTTCTTT

j_gene: TRBJ2-3
d_gene: NA
abundance: NA
v_gene: TRBV6-4
CDR3aa: CASSESRDSTDTQYF
CDR3nt: TGTGCCAGCAGTGAGTCTAGAGATTCCACAGATACGCAGTATTTT

j_gene: TRBJ1-3
d_gene: NA
abundance: few
v_gene: TRBV20-1
CDR3aa: CSARGGGQIGGNTIYF
CDR3nt: TGCAGTGCTAGAGGTGGTGGACAGATTGGTGGAAACACCATATATTTT

j_gene: TRBJ1-2
d_gene: NA
abundance: many
v_gene: TRBV15
CDR3aa: CATSRNRTDSNYGYTF
CDR3nt: TGTGCCACCAGCAGGAACCGGACGGACTCTAACTATGGCTACACCTTC

j_gene: TRBJ2-2
d_gene: NA
abundance: many
v_gene: TRBV27
CDR3aa: CASSILDANTGELFF
CDR3nt: TGTGCCAGCAGCATACTAGACGCGAACACCGGGGAGCTGTTTTTT

j_gene: TRBJ2-3
d_gene: NA
abundance: few
v_gene: TRBV7-9
CDR3aa: CASSLIGRNTQYF
CDR3nt: TGTGCCAGCAGCTTAATTGGGCGGAATACGCAGTATTTT

j_gene: TRBJ2-6
d_gene: NA
abundance: many
v_gene: TRBV27
CDR3aa: CASSWTNSGANVLTF
CDR3nt: TGTGCCAGCAGTTGGACGAACTCTGGGGCCAACGTCCTGACTTTC

j_gene: TRBJ2-3
d_gene: NA
abundance: many
v_gene: TRBV5-1
CDR3aa: CASSLVRETDTQYF
CDR3nt: TGCGCCAGCAGCTTGGTACGGGAGACAGATACGCAGTATTTT

j_gene: TRBJ2-7
d_gene: TRBD1
abundance: few
v_gene: TRBV2
CDR3aa: CASRGTGGSSEQYF
CDR3nt: TGTGCCAGCAGGGGGACAGGGGGCAGTTCCGAGCAGTACTTC

j_gene: TRBJ2-2
d_gene: NA
abundance: few
v_gene: TRBV4-1
CDR3aa: CASSQDRVGELFF
CDR3nt: TGCGCCAGCAGCCAAGACCGGGTCGGGGAGCTGTTTTTT

j_gene: TRBJ2-3
d_gene: NA
abundance: few
v_gene: TRBV7-9
CDR3aa: CASSFVLGTGTDTQYF
CDR3nt: TGTGCCAGCAGCTTTGTTCTCGGGACCGGTACAGATACGCAGTATTTT

j_gene: TRBJ2-2
d_gene: TRBD1
abundance: NA
v_gene: TRBV11-1
CDR3aa: CASSWDRAGELFF
CDR3nt: TGTGCCAGCAGCTGGGACAGGGCCGGGGAGCTGTTTTTT

j_gene: TRBJ2-7
d_gene: NA
abundance: NA
v_gene: TRBV25-1
CDR3aa: CASSYSPSGYEQYF
CDR3nt: TGTGCCAGCAGTTACAGTCCCTCTGGCTACGAGCAGTACTTC

j_gene: TRBJ2-7
d_gene: TRBD1
abundance: NA
v_gene: TRBV5-1
CDR3aa: CASSSTGTPLEGEQYF
CDR3nt: TGCGCCAGCAGCTCGACAGGGACCCCCCTCGAGGGCGAGCAGTACTTC

j_gene: TRBJ1-3
d_gene: NA
abundance: many
v_gene: TRBV5-1
CDR3aa: CASSSGRSSGNTIYF
CDR3nt: TGCGCCAGCAGCTCAGGACGGAGCTCTGGAAACACCATATATTTT

j_gene: TRBJ2-5
d_gene: NA
abundance: once
v_gene: TRBV2
CDR3aa: CASIPTGDLRGARQETQYF
CDR3nt: TGTGCCAGCATCCCGACAGGGGATTTGCGGGGGGCCCGCCAAGAGACCCAGTACTTC

j_gene: TRBJ2-1
d_gene: TRBD2
abundance: NA
v_gene: TRBV7-2
CDR3aa: CASSFSGRAWDEQFF
CDR3nt: TGTGCCAGCAGCTTTAGCGGGAGGGCCTGGGATGAGCAGTTCTTC

j_gene: TRBJ1-3
d_gene: NA
abundance: many
v_gene: TRBV7-2
CDR3aa: CASSLVEGNTIYF
CDR3nt: TGTGCCAGCAGCTTAGTCGAGGGAAACACCATATATTTT

j_gene: TRBJ2-5
d_gene: TRBD1
abundance: many
v_gene: TRBV28
CDR3aa: CASSPRDRDGKTQYF
CDR3nt: TGTGCCAGCAGTCCCAGAGACAGGGATGGAAAGACCCAGTACTTC

j_gene: TRBJ2-3
d_gene: NA
abundance: few
v_gene: TRBV20-1
CDR3aa: CSARWLARDTQYF
CDR3nt: TGCAGTGCTAGGTGGTTAGCTCGTGATACGCAGTATTTT